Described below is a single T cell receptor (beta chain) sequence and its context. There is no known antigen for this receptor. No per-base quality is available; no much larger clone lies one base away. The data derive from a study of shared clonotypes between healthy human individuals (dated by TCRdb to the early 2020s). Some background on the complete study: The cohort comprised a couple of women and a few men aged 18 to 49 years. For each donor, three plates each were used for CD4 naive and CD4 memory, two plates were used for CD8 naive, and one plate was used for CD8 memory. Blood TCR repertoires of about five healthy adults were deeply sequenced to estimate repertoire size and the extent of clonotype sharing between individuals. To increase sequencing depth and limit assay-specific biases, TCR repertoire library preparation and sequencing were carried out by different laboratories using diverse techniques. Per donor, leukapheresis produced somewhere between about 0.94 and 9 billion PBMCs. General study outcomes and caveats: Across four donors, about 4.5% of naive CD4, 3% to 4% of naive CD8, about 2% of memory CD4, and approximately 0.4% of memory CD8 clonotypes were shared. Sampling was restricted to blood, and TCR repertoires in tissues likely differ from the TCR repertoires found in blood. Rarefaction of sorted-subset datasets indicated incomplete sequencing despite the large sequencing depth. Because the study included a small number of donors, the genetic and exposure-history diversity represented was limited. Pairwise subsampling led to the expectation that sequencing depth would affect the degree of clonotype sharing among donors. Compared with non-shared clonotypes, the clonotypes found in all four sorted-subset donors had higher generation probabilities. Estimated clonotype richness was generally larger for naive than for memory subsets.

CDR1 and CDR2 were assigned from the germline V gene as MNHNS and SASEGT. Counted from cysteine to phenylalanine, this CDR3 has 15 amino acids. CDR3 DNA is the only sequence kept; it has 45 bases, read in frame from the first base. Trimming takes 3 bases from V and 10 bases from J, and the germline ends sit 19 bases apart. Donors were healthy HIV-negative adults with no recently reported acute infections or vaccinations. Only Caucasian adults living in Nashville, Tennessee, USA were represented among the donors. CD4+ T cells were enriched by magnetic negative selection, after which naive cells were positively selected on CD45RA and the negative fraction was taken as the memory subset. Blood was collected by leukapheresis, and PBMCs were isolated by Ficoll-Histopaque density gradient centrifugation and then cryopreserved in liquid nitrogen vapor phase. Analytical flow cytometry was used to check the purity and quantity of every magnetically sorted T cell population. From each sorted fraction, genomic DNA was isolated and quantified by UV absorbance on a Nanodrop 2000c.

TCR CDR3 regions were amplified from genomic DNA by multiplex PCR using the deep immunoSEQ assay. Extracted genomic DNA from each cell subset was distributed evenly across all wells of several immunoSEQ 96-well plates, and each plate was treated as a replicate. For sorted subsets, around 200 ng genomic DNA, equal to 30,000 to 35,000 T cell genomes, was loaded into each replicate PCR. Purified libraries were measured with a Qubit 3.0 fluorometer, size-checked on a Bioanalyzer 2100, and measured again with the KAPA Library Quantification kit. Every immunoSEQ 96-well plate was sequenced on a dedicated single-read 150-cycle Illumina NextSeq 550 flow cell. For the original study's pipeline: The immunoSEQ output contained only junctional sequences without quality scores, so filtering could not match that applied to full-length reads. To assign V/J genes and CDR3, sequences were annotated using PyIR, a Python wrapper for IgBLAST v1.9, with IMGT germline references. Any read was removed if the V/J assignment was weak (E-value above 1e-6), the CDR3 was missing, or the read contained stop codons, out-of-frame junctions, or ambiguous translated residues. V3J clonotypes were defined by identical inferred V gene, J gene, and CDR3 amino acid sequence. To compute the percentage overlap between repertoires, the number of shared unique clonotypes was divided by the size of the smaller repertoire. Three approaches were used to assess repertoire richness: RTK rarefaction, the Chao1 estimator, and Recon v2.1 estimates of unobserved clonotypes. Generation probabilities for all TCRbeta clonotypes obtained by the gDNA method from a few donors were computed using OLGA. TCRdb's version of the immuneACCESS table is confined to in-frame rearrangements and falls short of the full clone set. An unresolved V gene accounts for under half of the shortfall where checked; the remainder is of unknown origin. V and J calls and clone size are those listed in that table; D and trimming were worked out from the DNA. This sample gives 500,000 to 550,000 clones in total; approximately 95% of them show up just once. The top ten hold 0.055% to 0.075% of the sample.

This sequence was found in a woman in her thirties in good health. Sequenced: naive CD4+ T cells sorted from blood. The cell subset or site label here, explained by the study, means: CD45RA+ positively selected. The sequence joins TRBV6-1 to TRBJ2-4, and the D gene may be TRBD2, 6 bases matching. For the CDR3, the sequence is CASSDRTPKAGIQYF. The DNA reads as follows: TGTGCCAGCAGTGATAGGACGCCAAAGGCGGGAATTCAGTACTTC.